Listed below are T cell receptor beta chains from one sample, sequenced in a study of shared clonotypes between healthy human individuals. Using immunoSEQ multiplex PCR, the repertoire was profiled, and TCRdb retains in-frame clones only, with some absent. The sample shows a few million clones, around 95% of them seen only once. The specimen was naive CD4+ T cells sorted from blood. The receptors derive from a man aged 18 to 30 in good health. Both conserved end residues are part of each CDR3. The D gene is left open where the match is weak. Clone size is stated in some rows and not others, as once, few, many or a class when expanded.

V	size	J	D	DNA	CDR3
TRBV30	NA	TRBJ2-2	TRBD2	TGTGCCTGGAGTAGGGCGGGAGAATACACCGGGGAGCTGTTTTTT	CAWSRAGEYTGELFF
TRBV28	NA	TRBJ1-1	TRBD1	TGTGCCAGCAGTACCACAGGGGTTTTCACTGAAGCTTTCTTT	CASSTTGVFTEAFF
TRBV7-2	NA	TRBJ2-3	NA	TGTGCCAGCAGCTCACACCGAGCATACACAGATACGCAGTATTTT	CASSSHRAYTDTQYF
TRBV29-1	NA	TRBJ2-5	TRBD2	TGCAGCGTTGTGTCGGGAGGGGAGACCCAGTACTTC	CSVVSGGETQYF
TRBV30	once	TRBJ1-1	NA	TGTGCCTGGGCTCGCGAGGTTGGAGCTTTCTTT	CAWAREVGAFF
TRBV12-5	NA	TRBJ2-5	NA	TGTGCTAGTGGTTTGGGCAGCGGGCCCCAAGAGACCCAGTACTTC	CASGLGSGPQETQYF
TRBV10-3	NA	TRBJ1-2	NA	TGTGCCATCAGTGAGTTCACAGCCGCTAACTATGGCTACACCTTC	CAISEFTAANYGYTF
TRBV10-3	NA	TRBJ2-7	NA	TGTGCCATCCGAGAGGGCTTATCCTACGAGCAGTACTTC	CAIREGLSYEQYF
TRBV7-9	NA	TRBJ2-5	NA	TGTGCCAGCAGCTTAGCGGGAGAGACCCAGTACTTC	CASSLAGETQYF
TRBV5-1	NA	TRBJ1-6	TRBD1	TGCGCCAGCAGCTTGGCGGACAGGGATTATTCACCCCTCCACTTT	CASSLADRDYSPLHF
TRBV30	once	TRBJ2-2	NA	TGTGCCTGGAGCGGCAGGGGAACCGGGGAGCTGTTTTTT	CAWSGRGTGELFF
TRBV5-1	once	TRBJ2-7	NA	TGCGCCAGCAGCCCGGACAGTATTTACGAGCAGTACTTC	CASSPDSIYEQYF
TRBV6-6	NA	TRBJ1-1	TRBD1	TGTGCCAGCACCGCCTTCTCGGACAGGGAAGCTTTCTTT	CASTAFSDREAFF
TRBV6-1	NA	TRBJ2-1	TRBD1	TGTGCCAGCAGTGGAGGGGGCGCCTACAATGAGCAGTTCTTC	CASSGGGAYNEQFF
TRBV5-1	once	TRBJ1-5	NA	TGCGCCAGCAGCTTGGGCACCCACGGCAATCAGCCCCAGCATTTT	CASSLGTHGNQPQHF
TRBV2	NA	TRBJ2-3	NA	TGTGCCAGCAGTGAAGTAAGACGGGCGGGAAGCACAGATACGCAGTATTTT	CASSEVRRAGSTDTQYF
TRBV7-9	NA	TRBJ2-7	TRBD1	TGTGCCAGCAGCTTAGAAGCCGGGACAGCATACGAGCAGTACTTC	CASSLEAGTAYEQYF
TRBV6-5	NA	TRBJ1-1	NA	TGTGCCAGCAGTTACTCGCTTTGGTCGGTAACTGAAGCTTTCTTT	CASSYSLWSVTEAFF
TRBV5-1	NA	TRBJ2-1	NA	TGCGCCAGCAGCTTGGGACCTACGAACTACAATGAGCAGTTCTTC	CASSLGPTNYNEQFF
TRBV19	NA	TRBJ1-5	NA	TGTGCCAGTAGTCCAGGGGAGAAGGGCAATCAGCCCCAGCATTTT	CASSPGEKGNQPQHF
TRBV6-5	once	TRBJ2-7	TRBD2	TGTGCCAGCAGGGTAGCGGGGGGCACCCCGGAGCAGTACTTC	CASRVAGGTPEQYF
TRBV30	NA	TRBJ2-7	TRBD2	TGTGCCTGGAGCCCCTCTAGACTAGCGTCCTACGAGCAGTACTTC	CAWSPSRLASYEQYF
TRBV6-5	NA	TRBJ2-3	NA	TGTGCCAGCAGCGGGGACGAAAGAAATACGCAGTATTTT	CASSGDERNTQYF
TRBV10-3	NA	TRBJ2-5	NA	TGTGCCATCAGTGGAAACGCGGAGACCCAGTACTTC	CAISGNAETQYF
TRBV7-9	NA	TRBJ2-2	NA	TGTGCCAGCAGCGCCCCCTCCCCCGGGGAGCTGTTTTTT	CASSAPSPGELFF
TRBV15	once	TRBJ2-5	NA	TGTGCCACCAGCTACTACGGAGGGGCTGCTAGTCAAGAGACCCAGTACTTC	CATSYYGGAASQETQYF
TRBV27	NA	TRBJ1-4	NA	TGTGCCAGCAGTACCTTGCCTCTGGGGGGCGAGAAAGGTGAAAAACTGTTTTTT	CASSTLPLGGEKGEKLFF
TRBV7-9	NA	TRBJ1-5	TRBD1	TGTGCCAGCAGCTTAGTTGGGACAGGGGGCTTGCAGCCCCAGCATTTT	CASSLVGTGGLQPQHF
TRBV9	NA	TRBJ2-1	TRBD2	TGTGCCAGCAGCGTTGGACTAGCAATAAGTGGTGAGCAGTTCTTC	CASSVGLAISGEQFF
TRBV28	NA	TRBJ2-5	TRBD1	TGTGCCAGCAGTTCCGCCACAGGGGGCCGGGAGACCCAGTACTTC	CASSSATGGRETQYF
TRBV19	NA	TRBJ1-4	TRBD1	TGTGCCAGTACCACCTCCGGTCAGGGGGCGAGGATCACTAATGAAAAACTGTTTTTT	CASTTSGQGARITNEKLFF
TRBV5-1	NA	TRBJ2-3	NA	TGCGCCAGCAGTCCCGGACAGACAGATACGCAGTATTTT	CASSPGQTDTQYF
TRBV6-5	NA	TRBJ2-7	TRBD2	TGTGCCAGCAGTTACTTGACTAGCGGTAGTTACGAGCAGTACTTC	CASSYLTSGSYEQYF
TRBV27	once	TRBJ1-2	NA	TGTGCCACCGCGACAGGCCCTAACTATGGCTACACCTTC	CATATGPNYGYTF
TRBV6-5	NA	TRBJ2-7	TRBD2	TGTGCCAGCAGTACGGCTAGCGGGAGCGGGTACGAGCAGTACTTC	CASSTASGSGYEQYF
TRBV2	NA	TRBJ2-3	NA	TGTGCCAGTGGACGGTCCACAGATACGCAGTATTTT	CASGRSTDTQYF
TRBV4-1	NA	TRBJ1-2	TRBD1	TGCGCCAGCAGCCAGGACAGGAGTAACTATGGCTACACCTTC	CASSQDRSNYGYTF
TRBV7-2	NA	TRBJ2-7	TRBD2	TGTGCCAGCAGCTCCCCGGGACTAGCGAGACACGAGCAGTACTTC	CASSSPGLARHEQYF
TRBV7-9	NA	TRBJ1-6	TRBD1	TGTGCCAGCAGCCCCGGGACAGGGTTTAATTCACCCCTCCACTTT	CASSPGTGFNSPLHF
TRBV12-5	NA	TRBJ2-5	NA	TGTGCTAGTGGTTTGGTTGCGGAGACCCAGTACTTC	CASGLVAETQYF
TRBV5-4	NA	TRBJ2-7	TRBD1	TGTGCCAGCAGCCCGGGACAGACGAGGCCAGCCTACGAGCAGTACTTC	CASSPGQTRPAYEQYF
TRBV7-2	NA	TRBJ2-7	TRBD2	TGTGCCAGCAGCTTACTTGGGACTAGCGGGAGCGGCTACGAGCAGTACTTC	CASSLLGTSGSGYEQYF
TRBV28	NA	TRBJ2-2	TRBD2	TGTGCCAGCAGTGTTCCCGGGACTAGTACCGGGGAGCTGTTTTTT	CASSVPGTSTGELFF
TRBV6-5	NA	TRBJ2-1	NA	TGTGCCAGCAGATTACACCGACGGACCTACAATGAGCAGTTCTTC	CASRLHRRTYNEQFF
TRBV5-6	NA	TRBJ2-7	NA	TGTGCCAGCAGCCCTGGACGGCGGGTGAGCTCCTACGAGCAGTACTTC	CASSPGRRVSSYEQYF
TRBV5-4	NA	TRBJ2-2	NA	TGTGCCAGCAGCTCCTGGGGTGCAGGGGTCACCGGGGAGCTGTTTTTT	CASSSWGAGVTGELFF
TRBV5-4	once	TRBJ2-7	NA	TGTGCCAGCAGCGGAGCCGGGACCAGCTCCTACGAGCAGTACTTC	CASSGAGTSSYEQYF
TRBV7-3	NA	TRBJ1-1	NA	TGTGCCAGCAGCTCCAAGGCGGGGGTAAACACTGAAGCTTTCTTT	CASSSKAGVNTEAFF
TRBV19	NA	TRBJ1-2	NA	TGTGCCAGCGATTCTAGGACGTATAGCTATGGCTACACCTTC	CASDSRTYSYGYTF
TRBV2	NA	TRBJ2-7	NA	TGTGCCAGCACTGAAGGCCAGCGGGCTGGGGAGCAGTACTTC	CASTEGQRAGEQYF
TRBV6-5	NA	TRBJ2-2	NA	TGTGCCAGCAGTTACTCCGGGCGGAGGAACACCGGGGAGCTGTTTTTT	CASSYSGRRNTGELFF
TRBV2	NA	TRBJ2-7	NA	TGTGCCCGCTCGGGCGGGCCCTCCTACGAGCAGTACTTC	CARSGGPSYEQYF
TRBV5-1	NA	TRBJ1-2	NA	TGCGCCAGCAGCCAAAGCGGAGTTGGACAGACTTATGGCTACACCTTC	CASSQSGVGQTYGYTF
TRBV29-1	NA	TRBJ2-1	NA	TGCAGCGTTGAAGAGCGGTCCGGGTACAATGAGCAGTTCTTC	CSVEERSGYNEQFF
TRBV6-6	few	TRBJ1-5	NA	TGTGCCAGCAGTTACCCGGAGCGGGGCAATCAGCCCCAGCATTTT	CASSYPERGNQPQHF
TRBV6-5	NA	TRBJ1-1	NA	TGTGCCAGCAGTGCCAAGGTTGGGGCTGAAGCTTTCTTT	CASSAKVGAEAFF
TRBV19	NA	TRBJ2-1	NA	TGTGCCAGTAGTATCCCGACTGTATTCAATGAGCAGTTCTTC	CASSIPTVFNEQFF
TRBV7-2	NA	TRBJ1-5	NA	TGTGCCAGCAGCCCATCAGGGAATACCAATCAGCCCCAGCATTTT	CASSPSGNTNQPQHF
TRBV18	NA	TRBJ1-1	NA	TGTGCCAGCTCACCTACGGCGAACACTGAAGCTTTCTTT	CASSPTANTEAFF